These 13 T cell receptor beta chains were sequenced from one sample in a study of T-cell reconstitution after alpha-beta-depleted transplantation in children. Unique molecular identifiers were incorporated into the prepared TCRbeta library. One entry per CDR3 protein, called by TCRdb with MiXCR from the PCR reads. Of a few hundred thousand distinct CDR3 sequences in the sample, roughly 27% were seen once. The source material was PBMCs, sampled before TCRalphabeta/CD19-depleted stem cell transplant. Source of these receptors: a boy under three years old with Wiskott-Aldrich syndrome, due to receive a stem cell transplant.

In nucleotides, the CDR3 is TGCAGTGCCAACCTGCAACTTAACGCCAATGAGCAGTTCTTC. Translation: CSANLQLNANEQFF. This sequence joins TRBV20-1 and TRBJ2-1; D is uncertain. Trimming removed 6 bases from V and 6 bases from J, with 18 bases in between. The CDR3 runs to 14 residues. Looked up from germline, CDR1 is DFQATT and CDR2 is SNEGSKA (reference sequence).

About this clonotype itself: The junction differs from germline at one of its ends, possibly a read error. The chain recombines TRBV10-3 with TRBJ1-1, with TRBD1 as a possible D gene (6 bases). In germline, CDR1 is ENHRY, CDR2 SYGVKD. This CDR3 spans 15 amino acids. The CDR3 protein is CAIRVQQGGNTESFF. The CDR3 DNA reads TGTGCCATCAGGGTACAACAGGGAGGGAACACTGAATCTTTCTTT.

This clonotype was counted only a few times. This sequence joins TRBV29-1 and TRBJ2-5; 10 positions match TRBD2. After removal of 4 bases from V and 5 bases from J, the junction contained 7 bases not matched to a gene. CDR1 is SQVTM and CDR2 is ANQGSEA in the germline V gene. The CDR3 length is 14 residues. This CDR3 is CSVGLAGARETQYF. DNA for the CDR3: TGCAGCGTTGGCCTAGCGGGAGCCCGGGAGACCCAGTACTTC.

The chain has TRBV29-1 and TRBJ1-1; tentatively, D is TRBD1 (6 bases). The V gene lost 5 bases and the J gene lost 1 base, with 8 bases spanning the gap. Per the germline V gene, CDR1 is SQVTM and CDR2 is ANQGSEA. The CDR3 contains 12 residues. The CDR3 DNA reads as TGCAGCGTTAAACAGGGGAACACTGAAGCTTTCTTT. This gives the protein CSVKQGNTEAFF.

This sequence joins TRBV5-1 and TRBJ1-4; D call uncertain. V shed 0 bases and J shed 9 bases, with 18 bases lying between them. The CDR3 is 16 residues long. Germline CDR1 reads SGHRS; CDR2 reads YFSETQ. As DNA, the CDR3 is TGCGCCAGCAGCTTGGATGGTAGAGACCTAATGAAAAAACTGTTTTTT. It encodes CASSLDGRDLMKKLFF.

This clonotype occurred a few times. The chain employs TRBV4-1 and TRBJ2-1; 10 nucleotides align to TRBD2. The CDR3 runs 16 residues. Germline V gene sequence: CDR1 MGHRA, CDR2 YSYEKL. J gave up 7 bases and V 0 bases, and 6 bases lay outside the gene matches. The CDR3 spells CASSQESLTSGNEQFF. CDR3 in DNA: TGCGCCAGCAGCCAAGAGTCGTTGACTAGCGGGAATGAGCAGTTCTTC.

This clonotype was counted only a few times. The chain has TRBV5-5 and TRBJ1-1; D is undetermined. The V gene lost 2 bases and the J gene lost 4 bases, with 12 bases spanning the gap. This CDR3 has 14 amino acids. CDR1 is SGHKS and CDR2 is YYEKEE in the germline V gene (reference sequence). The CDR3 nucleotides are TGTGCCAGCAGCTTAAGGGTTTGGGGCACTGAAGCTTTCTTT. This translates into CASSLRVWGTEAFF.

This clonotype was seen only a few times. This chain uses TRBV5-1 with TRBJ2-1; 8 bases map to TRBD2. The CDR3 extends over 17 amino acids. Germline CDR1 SGHRS, CDR2 YFSETQ. V lost 3 bases to trimming and J lost 6 bases; unmatched junction nucleotides: 14. CDR3 protein: CASSSGIAGPKPNEQFF. DNA of the CDR3: TGCGCCAGCAGCTCAGGGATAGCGGGACCGAAACCCAATGAGCAGTTCTTC.

Many counts were recorded for this clonotype. The chain employs TRBV12-3 or TRBV12-4 and TRBJ2-4, with D perhaps matching TRBD1 (5 bases). The V and J ends lost 6 bases and 11 bases respectively, with 17 bases between them. The CDR3 contains 13 residues. This CDR3 is CASSAQGGGVQYF. The CDR3 coding sequence is TGTGCCAGCAGCGCTCAGGGCGGTGGAGTTCAGTACTTC.

The chain uses TRBV6-2 or TRBV6-3 and TRBJ1-1, with 8 bases identical to TRBD1. Per germline, CDR1 MNHEY and CDR2 SVGEGT. There are 15 residues in the CDR3. The ends lost 1 base at V and 1 base at J; junction bases unmatched: 2. For the CDR3, the DNA is TGTGCCAGCAGTTACTTCGGGACAGGGAACACTGAAGCTTTCTTT. Its protein product is CASSYFGTGNTEAFF.

This clonotype was counted only a few times. The genes are TRBV12-3 or TRBV12-4 and TRBJ1-1, with unresolved D. V was cut by 6 bases and J by 0 bases, with 14 bases left in between. The CDR3 sequence is 15 residues long. CDR3 DNA sequence: TGTGCCAGCAGCCCTGCGGGGTTCATGAACACTGAAGCTTTCTTT. Its protein is CASSPAGFMNTEAFF.

The chain uses TRBV11-2 and TRBJ2-7; no reliable D call. The CDR3 consists of 15 residues. V lost 3 bases and J 4 bases, leaving 16 bases between the germline ends. Germline CDR1 is SGHAT and CDR2 is FQNNGV. CDR3 DNA sequence: TGTGCCAGCAGCTTGCGGCCCGGACGTAATTACGAGCAGTACTTC. This sequence encodes CASSLRPGRNYEQYF.

The rearrangement links TRBV11-2 to TRBJ2-2; TRBD2 aligns across 9 bases. This CDR3 region has 18 residues. In germline, CDR1 is SGHAT, CDR2 FQNNGV. V gave up 5 bases and J gave up 6 bases; unmatched junction bases: 16. The chain's CDR3 is CASSPRGLIAGVPGELFF. DNA of the CDR3: TGTGCCAGCAGCCCCCGGGGGTTGATAGCGGGAGTACCCGGGGAGCTGTTTTTT.